This T cell receptor beta chain was identified during a study of blood T cell repertoires in COVID-19. Study-wide context: COVID-19 samples, acute and convalescent, were from the United States, Italy and Spain. The cDNA or gDNA used as material had been derived from T cells, B-cell-depleted T cells, or PBMCs.

The method was immunoSEQ multiplex PCR; TCRdb's version includes in-frame clones alone and lacks a portion of them. This sample carries under 200,000 clones, roughly 80% of them seen once, and the ten largest clones take about 5%. This sequence originates from a young woman with acute or convalescent COVID-19. The specimen was peripheral blood.

The CDR3 is CASSPLPVANSYNSPLHF. In DNA, the CDR3 is TGTGCCAGCTCACCACTACCAGTAGCCAACTCCTATAATTCACCCCTCCACTTT. V gene TRBV18 combines with J gene TRBJ1-6; D unclear. V lost 1 base to trimming and J lost 0 bases, with 13 bases between them. The CDR3 consists of 18 residues. The germline CDR1 and CDR2 sequences are KGHSH and LQKENI. Full variable domain (outside the CDR3, taken from reference TRBV18 and TRBJ1-6): NAGVMQNPRHLVRRRGQEARLRCSPMKGHSHVYWYRQLPEEGLKFMVYLQKENIIDESGMPKERFSAEFPKEGPSILRIQQVVRGDSAAYFCASSPLPVANSYNSPLHFGNGTRLTVT.